A selection of T cell receptor beta chains follows, all from one sample in a study of cytomegalovirus exposure and HLA in healthy donors. Using immunoSEQ multiplex PCR, the repertoire was profiled, and TCRdb retains in-frame clones only, with some absent. The sample consists of roughly 100,000 clones, roughly 77% of them appearing once. Sequencing input: PBMCs. Receptor source: a woman between 18 and 29 years old in good health and CMV-seropositive. The CDR3 runs from the conserved cysteine through the conserved F or W. The D gene is left open where the match is weak. Size values are once, few and many counts, or a class for expanded clones, and some rows have none.

D gene	V gene	J gene	clone size	CDR3 DNA	CDR3 protein
TRBD2	TRBV28	TRBJ2-5	-	TGTGCCAGCAGTGTGAGCGACGGGGGGGAGACCCAGTACTTC	CASSVSDGGETQYF
TRBD2	TRBV28	TRBJ2-7	-	TGTGCCAGCAGTTCCCCTGTGGGCGGGAGGTACTTC	CASSSPVGGRYF
TRBD2	TRBV5-1	TRBJ2-7	-	TGCGCCAGCAGCTTAGCGGGGGGTAATTACGAGCAGTACTTC	CASSLAGGNYEQYF
TRBD2	TRBV14	TRBJ2-1	-	TGTGCCAGCAGCCAAGTTGCGGGAGGAGGGGGGGAGCAGTTCTTC	CASSQVAGGGGEQFF
TRBD2	TRBV11-3	TRBJ2-5	-	TGTGCCAGCAGTACGAGCGGGGGGGTCCAAGAGACCCAGTACTTC	CASSTSGGVQETQYF
-	TRBV4-2	TRBJ1-6	few	TGTGCCAGCAGCCAAGAGGCAGCCCGGGTGGTTTCACCCCTCCACTTT	CASSQEAARVVSPLHF
-	TRBV6-5	TRBJ2-1	-	TGTGCCAGCAGTTCCACCAGGCGGGGATCCTACAATGAGCAGTTCTTC	CASSSTRRGSYNEQFF
-	TRBV28	TRBJ2-5	once	TGTGCCAGCACCCCACGGGCGGGCCAAGAGACCCAGTACTTC	CASTPRAGQETQYF
TRBD2	TRBV19	TRBJ2-3	-	TGTGCCAGTAGTATAATACCGGGACTAGCAGCTGATACGCAGTATTTT	CASSIIPGLAADTQYF
-	TRBV6-6	TRBJ2-5	-	TGTGCCAGCAAGACAGATCAAGAGACCCAGTACTTC	CASKTDQETQYF
TRBD1	TRBV19	TRBJ1-2	-	TGTGCCAGTAGGCGTGACAGGGCTTCAGCTAACTATGGCTACACCTTC	CASRRDRASANYGYTF
TRBD1	TRBV7-9	TRBJ1-1	few	TGTGCCAGCAGCGGGACAGGGGGGAACACTGAAGCTTTCTTT	CASSGTGGNTEAFF
-	TRBV29-1	TRBJ1-1	-	TGCAGCACATACGGGGGAATGAACACTGAAGCTTTCTTT	CSTYGGMNTEAFF
TRBD1	TRBV29-1	TRBJ1-2	-	TGCAGCGGGGGGACAGGAGCCGGCTACACCTTC	CSGGTGAGYTF
-	TRBV9	TRBJ2-1	-	TGTGCCAGCAGCGTAGGGTCGGGAGCCTCCTACAATGAGCAGTTCTTC	CASSVGSGASYNEQFF
TRBD2	TRBV13	TRBJ2-3	-	TGTGCCAGCAGCCGAGGTAGCGGGATAGGCACAGATACGCAGTATTTT	CASSRGSGIGTDTQYF
TRBD1	TRBV28	TRBJ2-2	-	TGTGCCAGCAGTTTGTCAGACAGGGGCGGGGAGCTGTTTTTT	CASSLSDRGGELFF
-	TRBV9	TRBJ1-4	-	TGTGCCAGCAGCGTAGGGCCGTTTAATGAAAAACTGTTTTTT	CASSVGPFNEKLFF
-	TRBV9	TRBJ2-2	-	TGTGCCAGCAGCGTAGCTACGGGAGGGGAGCTGTTTTTT	CASSVATGGELFF
TRBD1	TRBV5-1	TRBJ1-2	-	TGCGCCAGCAGCCAAACCCACCGGGACAGGGGATTCTATGGCTACACCTTC	CASSQTHRDRGFYGYTF
-	TRBV5-1	TRBJ2-3	few	TGCGCCAGCAGCTTTCTGCTAGGCGCAGATACGCAGTATTTT	CASSFLLGADTQYF
-	TRBV27	TRBJ2-5	-	TGTGCCAGCAGTTTGAGGGCCAGAGAGACCCAGTACTTC	CASSLRARETQYF
TRBD1	TRBV9	TRBJ1-4	-	TGTGCCAGCAGCGTAGTAAATCGGACAGGTTATCGTGAAAAACTGTTTTTT	CASSVVNRTGYREKLFF
-	TRBV5-6	TRBJ1-2	few	TGTGCCAGCAGCGGCACTTTTGGGGGCGCGAGTGGCTACACCTTC	CASSGTFGGASGYTF
TRBD1	TRBV5-4	TRBJ2-6	-	TGTGCCACCCGGGACAGCAGCTCTGGGGCCAACGTCCTGACTTTC	CATRDSSSGANVLTF
TRBD2	TRBV6-5	TRBJ2-3	once	TGTGCCAGCAATTGGGGAGGGGTTCGCACAGATACGCAGTATTTT	CASNWGGVRTDTQYF
-	TRBV5-8	TRBJ1-2	-	TGTGCCAGCAGCTTGGGGGTTCCCAGGGGCTATGGCTACACCTTC	CASSLGVPRGYGYTF
TRBD2	TRBV9	TRBJ2-3	-	TGTGCCAGCAGCCTTCCGGTAGCGGGACGCACAGATACGCAGTATTTT	CASSLPVAGRTDTQYF
TRBD2	TRBV5-1	TRBJ2-1	-	TGCGCCAGCACGGGTAGGACTAGCGGGGGGTCCCCCCCCTACAATGAGCAGTTCTTC	CASTGRTSGGSPPYNEQFF
TRBD1	TRBV18	TRBJ2-7	once	TGTGCCAGCTCACCAGCGACAGGGGGCGCCGAGCAGTACTTC	CASSPATGGAEQYF
-	TRBV9	TRBJ2-7	-	TGTGCCAGCAGCGTAGCTCCGGGGTCCTCCTACGAGCAGTACTTC	CASSVAPGSSYEQYF
-	TRBV6-4	TRBJ1-6	-	TGTGCCAGCACCAAGACTGAACTCTATAATTCACCCCTCCACTTT	CASTKTELYNSPLHF
-	TRBV11-2	TRBJ1-2	-	TGTGCCAGCAGCCGAACAGGGGGCTACACCTTC	CASSRTGGYTF
TRBD1	TRBV25-1	TRBJ1-1	-	TGTGCCAGCAGTGAATTGAAGTATCAGGGGGTGCCCACTGAAGCTTTCTTT	CASSELKYQGVPTEAFF
TRBD1	TRBV2	TRBJ2-5	-	TGTGCCAGCAGTGCCACAGGGGGTGGGACCCAGTACTTC	CASSATGGGTQYF
TRBD2	TRBV10-3	TRBJ2-5	-	TGTGCCATCGGGGGGGGTTTGGAGACCCAGTACTTC	CAIGGGLETQYF
TRBD1	TRBV7-6	TRBJ2-5	-	TGTGCCAGCAGCTGGACAGGGCGGACGGAGACCCAGTACTTC	CASSWTGRTETQYF